The 7 T cell receptor beta chains in this list originate from one sample, sequenced in a study of vaccination and CD4 T cells after COVID-19. Treatment in this sample: roughly 10-day PBMC culture with coronavirus spike peptide pools or control peptides (ViraFEST assay). No antigen is known for these receptors. An Oncomine TCR Beta short-read assay was used to sequence the DNA from cultured CD4+ T cells. Via MiXCR, TCRdb re-called the PCR reads, giving one row per CDR3 protein. The sample holds 10,000 to 15,000 distinct CDR3 sequences, 55% to 70% seen once. Sequencing used CD4+ T cells from blood, cultured in vitro. These receptor sequences come from a human donor who had recovered from COVID-19.

This clonotype came up a few times. This rearrangement joins TRBV15 to TRBJ2-5, with 9 bases aligning to TRBD2. The junction had 6 bases not matched to a gene; V was cut back by 3 bases and J by 1 base. There are 16 residues in the CDR3. Germline loops: CDR1 LNHNV, CDR2 YYDKDF (reference sequence). CDR3 sequence reads: CATSSLTSGSQETQYF. In DNA, the CDR3 is TGTGCCACCAGCAGTCTAACTAGCGGGTCCCAAGAGACCCAGTACTTC.

The CDR3 coding sequence is TGTGCCAGCAGCCTGCGGACAGGGTTAGGGGCCAACGTCCTGACTTTC. Its protein product is CASSLRTGLGANVLTF. This chain joins TRBV7-3 and TRBJ2-6; 8 nucleotides line up with TRBD1. Germline loops: CDR1 SGHTA, CDR2 FQGTGA. The V segment lost 5 bases and the J segment 4 bases; nucleotides outside the gene matches: 7. The CDR3 loop spans 16 amino acids.

The rearrangement uses TRBV12-3 or TRBV12-4 and TRBJ2-1, with D perhaps matching TRBD2 (7 bases). The V and J ends lost 2 bases and 10 bases respectively, with 18 bases between them. The CDR3 is made up of 15 amino acids. The chain's CDR3 is CASSLSGGTTREQFF. CDR3 in DNA: TGTGCCAGCAGTTTATCGGGGGGCACAACTCGAGAGCAGTTCTTC.

The chain links TRBV4-1 to TRBJ1-1, with D perhaps TRBD1 (6 bases). The CDR3 covers 14 residues. V was clipped by 2 bases and J by 5 bases, with 12 bases between them. CDR1 is MGHRA, CDR2 YSYEKL, per germline. CDR3: CASSQQGLGTEAFF. The CDR3 bases are TGCGCCAGCAGCCAACAGGGGTTGGGGACTGAAGCTTTCTTT.

This clonotype occurred a few times. The gene calls are TRBV6-1 and TRBJ1-5, with D hard to call. Looked up from germline, CDR1 is MNHNS and CDR2 is SASEGT. The germline V and J ends were trimmed by 5 bases and 5 bases, with 7 bases remaining between them. CDR3 length equals 12 residues. The chain's CDR3 is CASSPPYQPQHF. The CDR3 region has the DNA TGTGCCAGCAGTCCGCCGTATCAGCCCCAGCATTTT.

The genes are TRBV20-1 and TRBJ1-2, with D maybe TRBD1 (5 bases). This CDR3 is built from 17 residues. V lost 1 base and J 7 bases, leaving 25 bases between the germline ends. Germline-derived CDR1 and CDR2 are DFQATT and SNEGSKA (reference sequence). The CDR3 region is CSARGWGRDENWGGYTF. The DNA of the CDR3 is TGCAGTGCTAGAGGATGGGGACGCGACGAGAATTGGGGTGGCTACACCTTC.

This clonotype has just a few counts. The chain has TRBV6-1 and TRBJ1-6, with 8 bases lining up with TRBD1. CDR1 is MNHNS, CDR2 SASEGT, per germline. Trimming cost V 6 bases and J 4 bases; bases outside gene matches: 5. CDR3 length: 15 amino acids. The CDR3 reads CASSRDRGYNSPLHF. In DNA, the CDR3 is TGTGCCAGCAGCAGAGACAGGGGTTATAATTCACCCCTCCACTTT.